This T cell receptor beta chain originates from a study of T cells after somatic rescue of genetic block (TCRdb year 2020). About the investigation overall: The study assessed how robust, over the long term, a T-cell system was when the system had developed through somatic rescue of a genetic block in T-cell development.

The germline V gene (reference sequence) gives CDR1 as SEHNR and CDR2 as FQNEAQ. The germline V end is reduced by 5 bases and the J end by 7 bases; junction bases left unmatched: 13. The CDR3 spans 16 residues, from the cysteine through the phenylalanine. Only CDR3 DNA is held: 48 bases, read in frame from base 1. Remarks on this clone: Its antigen is still unknown. Nothing much larger sits one base from this clone, and base qualities are not available.

The protocol used for the library was the immunoSEQ multiplex PCR assay. The table was pulled from immuneACCESS by TCRdb, which kept in-frame rearrangements only. Such tables lose some clones; where checked, under half of the loss comes from unresolved V genes, and the rest has no known cause. The sample contains around 100,000 clones, 80% to 95% of them found a single time. The ten largest clones take up 1.4% to 1.5% of the sample. Sequenced: peripheral blood mononuclear cells (PBMCs). The sequence was obtained from a woman aged 18-29 years. The chain uses TRBV7-9 and TRBJ1-4, with TRBD1 matching 7 junction bases. At the DNA level, the sequence is TGTGCCAGCAGCCCAACCGGTAGGGACAGCCGTGAAAAACTGTTTTTT. Translated, this gives CASSPTGRDSREKLFF.